This entry lists 20 T cell receptor beta chains sequenced from one sample in a study of OX40 agonist ivuxolimab in advanced cancers. TCRdb's table, derived via immunoSEQ multiplex PCR, lists solely in-frame clones and lacks some. Of approximately 82,000 clones detected, around 88% appear once; the ten largest clones hold 0.76%. This sample comprised CD4+ or CD8+ T cells sorted from blood, obtained in a trial of the OX40 agonist ivuxolimab. Source of these receptors: an adult with an advanced solid tumor such as melanoma, head and neck, liver or kidney cancer.

This rearrangement joins TRBV19 to TRBJ2-1; D is undetermined. Between the trimmed V and J ends, which lost 7 bases and 8 bases, there was a span of 9 bases. The V gene's germline CDR1 is LNHDA and CDR2 SQIVND (reference sequence). The CDR3 loop spans 11 amino acids. CDR3 nucleotide sequence: TGTGCCAGTAAGAGCCTGGATGAGCAGTTCTTC. Protein product: CASKSLDEQFF.

The gene calls are TRBV20-1 and TRBJ2-1; the D is unclear. This CDR3 spans 11 amino acids. V shed 6 bases and J shed 7 bases, with 10 bases lying between them. The germline CDR1 and CDR2 sequences are DFQATT and SNEGSKA (reference sequence). Here the CDR3 reads CSAADLNEQFF. The CDR3 DNA is TGCAGTGCAGCAGACTTGAATGAGCAGTTCTTC.

The rearrangement joins TRBV7-2 to TRBJ2-4; TRBD1 aligns across 9 bases. Losses at the gene ends were 6 bases for V and 1 base for J; bases not matched to a gene: 7. The CDR3 consists of 16 residues. Germline values: CDR1 SGHTA, CDR2 FQGNSA. For the CDR3, the DNA is TGTGCCAGCAGGGAGACAGGGGGGAGGGCCAAAAACATTCAGTACTTC. Translating gives CASRETGGRAKNIQYF.

This chain uses TRBV9 with TRBJ1-3; weak D call: TRBD1 (5 bases). V lost 0 bases and J 3 bases, leaving 13 bases between the germline ends. Germline V lookup: CDR1 SGDLS, CDR2 YYNGEE. This CDR3 is built from 16 residues. The CDR3 spells CASSVGVGGSGNTIYF. The CDR3 region has the DNA TGTGCCAGCAGCGTAGGAGTGGGGGGTAGTGGAAACACCATATATTTT.

The chain employs TRBV7-6 and TRBJ2-2, with 8 bases fitting TRBD1. Germline V gene sequence: CDR1 SGHVS, CDR2 FNYEAQ. Germline trimming cut 5 bases from V and 7 bases from J; bases unmatched to any gene: 12. The CDR3 length is 16 residues. This chain's CDR3 is CASSISRTGSIGELFF. The DNA of the CDR3 is TGTGCCAGCAGCATATCCCGGACAGGGTCGATCGGGGAGCTGTTTTTT. Full variable domain (remainder filled in from reference TRBV7-6 and TRBJ2-2): GAGVSQSPRYKVTKRGQDVALRCDPISGHVSLYWYRQALGQGPEFLTYFNYEAQQDKSGLPNDRFSAERPEGSISTLTIQRTEQRDSAMYRCASSISRTGSIGELFFGEGSRLTVL.

CDR3 in amino acids: CASSPLSGANVLTF. CDR3 nucleotide sequence: TGTGCCAGCAGCCCCCTCTCTGGGGCCAACGTCCTGACTTTC. The genes are TRBV6-1 and TRBJ2-6; no definite D call. This CDR3 spans 14 amino acids. The germline V gene encodes CDR1 MNHNS and CDR2 SASEGT. With 6 bases removed from V and 0 bases from J, the gap between germline ends came to 6 bases.

The chain recombines TRBV9 with TRBJ2-5; 7 bases map to TRBD2. In germline, CDR1 is SGDLS, CDR2 YYNGEE. This CDR3 spans 16 amino acids. Germline trimming cut 3 bases from V and 4 bases from J; bases unmatched to any gene: 12. The CDR3 region has the DNA TGTGCCAGCAGCGCCCGACTAGCCAGAGGGGCAGAGACCCAGTACTTC. This codes for CASSARLARGAETQYF.

CDR3 sequence reads: CASSLTGHQETQYF. DNA of the CDR3: TGCGCCAGCAGCTTGACGGGGCACCAAGAGACCCAGTACTTC. The V and J genes are TRBV5-1 and TRBJ2-5, with D perhaps matching TRBD1 or TRBD2 (5 bases each). The CDR3 loop spans 14 amino acids. CDR1 is SGHRS, CDR2 YFSETQ, per germline. Trimming took off 1 base at V and 0 bases at J, with 7 bases between the two ends.

The V call is TRBV27, the J call TRBJ1-5; 8 bases map to TRBD1. Germline CDR1 reads MNHEY; CDR2 reads SMNVEV (reference sequence). V shed 5 bases and J 1 base; nucleotides not matched to a gene: 4. The CDR3 is 15 residues long. The CDR3 nucleotides read TGTGCCAGCAGTCCCAGACAGGGGAGCAATCAGCCCCAGCATTTT. Its translation: CASSPRQGSNQPQHF.

The genes are TRBV21-1 and TRBJ2-1; the table's D call, TRBD2, has no DNA check behind it. TRBV21-1 is tagged as a pseudogene. The length of the CDR3 is 15 residues. As DNA, the CDR3 is TGTGCCAGCAAGGAGGCTAGCGGGCGGGACAATGAGCAGTTCTTC. Translation gives CASKEASGRDNEQFF.

This rearrangement joins TRBV5-1 to TRBJ2-3, with D unclear. Germline V CDR1 and CDR2: SGHRS, YFSETQ. The V end was cut by 4 bases, the J end by 3 bases, with 21 bases between. The CDR3 consists of 17 residues. CDR3 DNA: TGCGCCAGCAGCACCTCTAGTTCCCCGTCTGGGACAGATACGCAGTATTTT. Translation: CASSTSSSPSGTDTQYF.

This chain connects TRBV7-6 to TRBJ1-1; 7 bases fit TRBD1. The CDR3 runs to 13 residues. With 5 bases clipped from V and 4 bases from J, the junction kept 4 bases outside the gene matches. Germline V gene sequence: CDR1 SGHVS, CDR2 FNYEAQ. CDR3 DNA sequence: TGTGCCAGCAGCAAAGACAGGGTCACTGAAGCTTTCTTT. Translated, it gives CASSKDRVTEAFF. The whole variable domain, remainder taken from reference TRBV7-6 and TRBJ1-1, is GAGVSQSPRYKVTKRGQDVALRCDPISGHVSLYWYRQALGQGPEFLTYFNYEAQQDKSGLPNDRFSAERPEGSISTLTIQRTEQRDSAMYRCASSKDRVTEAFFGQGTRLTVV.

The V and J genes are TRBV28 and TRBJ1-4; 10 bases are a match to TRBD1. Germline lookup yields CDR1 MDHEN and CDR2 SYDVKM. V shed 6 bases, J shed 3 bases, and the junction held 4 bases outside the gene matches. The CDR3 covers 15 residues. The CDR3 region has the DNA TGTGCCAGCAGCCGGGACAGGGGCGCTAATGAAAAACTGTTTTTT. Protein sequence: CASSRDRGANEKLFF. Based on the CDR3 plus reference TRBV28 and TRBJ1-4, the full variable domain is DVKVTQSSRYLVKRTGEKVFLECVQDMDHENMFWYRQDPGLGLRLIYFSYDVKMKEKGDIPEGYSVSREKKERFSLILESASTNQTSMYLCASSRDRGANEKLFFGSGTQLSVL.

V usage is TRBV7-8 and J usage is TRBJ2-3, with TRBD1 matching 8 bases. Looked up from germline, CDR1 is SGHVS and CDR2 is FQNEAQ. The CDR3 is 14 amino acids. The V segment lost 10 bases and the J segment 1 base; nucleotides outside the gene matches: 7. CDR3 sequence reads: CATARTGRTDTQYF. In DNA, the CDR3 is TGTGCCACCGCCCGGACAGGGCGCACAGATACGCAGTATTTT.

The genes are TRBV4-1 and TRBJ2-1, with a weak D call TRBD2 (5 bases). The germline gives CDR1 MGHRA, CDR2 YSYEKL. The length of the CDR3 is 15 residues. Trimming took 4 bases from V and 0 from J, leaving 10 bases between them. Written as DNA, the CDR3 is TGCGCCAGCAGCCGAGTGGGGAGCTCCTACAATGAGCAGTTCTTC. Translation: CASSRVGSSYNEQFF.

The chain carries TRBV6-5 and TRBJ2-7; 7 nucleotides align to TRBD1. Germline CDR1 and CDR2: MNHEY and SVGAGI. V was clipped by 9 bases and J by 6 bases; unmatched bases: 2. The CDR3 totals 10 residues. The CDR3 nucleotides read TGTGCCAGGGACAGGCGCGAGCAGTACTTC. Translating gives CARDRREQYF.

The chain joins TRBV19 to TRBJ2-3; D is perhaps TRBD1 (7 bases). The CDR3 runs to 14 residues. Deletions cut 6 bases from V and 6 bases from J, with 16 bases between. Germline loops: CDR1 LNHDA, CDR2 SQIVND (reference sequence). The CDR3 reads CASRPGGGGDTQYF. The CDR3 bases are TGTGCCAGTAGGCCAGGGGGAGGAGGGGATACGCAGTATTTT.

The chain carries TRBV28 and TRBJ2-7; D is possibly TRBD1 (6 bases). Per germline, CDR1 MDHEN and CDR2 SYDVKM. Trimming left V 6 bases short and J 4 bases short, with 10 bases between. The CDR3 covers 12 residues. The CDR3 loop is CASRSQGYEQYF. The CDR3 region has the DNA TGTGCCAGCAGGTCGCAGGGGTACGAGCAGTACTTC. Filled out from reference TRBV28 and TRBJ2-7, the complete variable domain reads DVKVTQSSRYLVKRTGEKVFLECVQDMDHENMFWYRQDPGLGLRLIYFSYDVKMKEKGDIPEGYSVSREKKERFSLILESASTNQTSMYLCASRSQGYEQYFGPGTRLTVT.

In its sample, this clone was seen once. This chain joins TRBV21-1 and TRBJ2-7; TRBD2 is the table's D call and was not checked against the DNA. TRBV21-1 is an annotated pseudogene. CDR3 length: 16 residues. The CDR3 loop reads CASSKVAGGPCYEQYF. CDR3 bases: TGTGCCAGCAGCAAGGTAGCGGGAGGGCCCTGCTACGAGCAGTACTTC.

V is TRBV19 and J is TRBJ1-4; 10 bases fit TRBD1. The CDR3 runs to 15 residues. V shed 4 bases, J shed 6 bases, and the junction held 5 bases outside the gene matches. Germline V CDR1 and CDR2: LNHDA, SQIVND (reference sequence). As DNA, the CDR3 is TGTGCCAGTAGTAACACCGGGACAGGGGATGAAAAACTGTTTTTT. It encodes CASSNTGTGDEKLFF.